This TCR beta chain was identified during a study of blood T cell repertoires in COVID-19. Study overall: Researchers got acute and convalescent COVID-19 samples from the United States, Italy and Spain. T cells, B-cell-depleted T cells, or PBMCs provided the cDNA or gDNA that served as material.

As originally analysed: Quantification of nucleated cells was approximated via reference gene primer amplification. The method was immunoSEQ multiplex PCR; TCRdb's version includes in-frame clones alone and lacks a portion of them. That table is the source of V, J and clone size, and D and trimming were worked out from the DNA. The table lists hundreds of thousands of clones, approximately 85% of them singletons, with around 2.1% in the top ten. Symptom resolution, clearance, or two negative PCRs marked the recovered donors of Cohort 3. The CDR3 length is 15 residues. CDR1 and CDR2 from the germline V gene are MNHEY and SVGAGI. Trimming took off 0 bases at V and 0 bases at J, with 7 bases between the two ends.

V usage is TRBV6-5 and J usage is TRBJ2-3; tentatively, D is TRBD2 (6 bases). Sequenced material: PBMCs or T cells enriched from blood (not recorded which). This TCR came from a man between 25 and 39 years old who had recovered from COVID-19. The CDR3 nucleotides read TGTGCCAGCAGTTACTCGGGACTCAGCACAGATACGCAGTATTTT. Protein sequence: CASSYSGLSTDTQYF.